A selection of T cell receptor beta chains follows, all from one sample in a study of CD8 T cells in Susac syndrome. MiXCR, run by TCRdb on the immunoSEQ multiplex PCR reads, gives a single entry per CDR3 protein. The data hold about 210,000 distinct CDR3 sequences, with 95% observed a single time. Sequenced: CD4+ T cells from PBMCs. Receptors were obtained from a human donor with multiple sclerosis. The CDR3 runs from the conserved cysteine through the conserved F or W. D genes are given only for firm matches. Clone size is shown for a subset of rows, as once, few, many or a class of expanded clone.

j_call | d_call | v_call | clone_size | cdr3_nt | cdr3_aa
TRBJ1-3 | . | TRBV7-8 | . | TGTGCCAGCAGCTCTGGCGGAAACACCATATATTTT | CASSSGGNTIYF
TRBJ1-2 | . | TRBV3-1 | . | TGTGCCAGCAGCAACATTCTGGGAGGCTACACCTTC | CASSNILGGYTF
TRBJ1-1 | . | TRBV15 | once | TGTGCCACCAGCCGTTCGCCGAACACTGAAGCTTTCTTT | CATSRSPNTEAFF
TRBJ2-5 | . | TRBV29-1 | . | TGCAGCGTTGTAGCCACGAATTTGGAGACCCAGTACTTC | CSVVATNLETQYF
TRBJ2-7 | TRBD2 | TRBV3-1 | . | TGTGCCAGCAGCCGATCATACGGCGGGAGCGGGGCCTACGAGCAGTACTTC | CASSRSYGGSGAYEQYF
TRBJ1-2 | . | TRBV14 | once | TGTGCCAGCAGCCGCACGACAGGTAGAGCTAACTATGGCTACACCTTC | CASSRTTGRANYGYTF
TRBJ2-7 | TRBD2 | TRBV3-1 | . | TGTGCCAGCAGCCAAGGGCACGGGGGGATCTCCTACGAGCAGTACTTC | CASSQGHGGISYEQYF
TRBJ1-1 | . | TRBV29-1 | . | TGCAGCGTTGATACCCTGAACACTGAAGCTTTCTTT | CSVDTLNTEAFF
TRBJ2-7 | TRBD2 | TRBV9 | once | TGTGCCAGCAGCGCGCGGGCTAGCGGGAGTCTCGAGCAGTACTTC | CASSARASGSLEQYF
TRBJ2-1 | TRBD2 | TRBV7-6 | . | TGTGCCAGCAGCGTCCAGCGGGGGCCTAAAGTCGATGAGCAGTTCTTC | CASSVQRGPKVDEQFF
TRBJ1-1 | . | TRBV29-1 | . | TGCAGCGGGGGGCAGGGGATGAACACTGAAGCTTTCTTT | CSGGQGMNTEAFF
TRBJ2-3 | TRBD2 | TRBV20-1 | . | TGCAGTGCTAGTCTTCCGCAGCGGGGGGGCAGCACAGATACGCAGTATTTT | CSASLPQRGGSTDTQYF
TRBJ1-1 | TRBD1 | TRBV12-5 | . | TGTGCTAGTGGTTTGGCTCCAGGGGGGACTGAAGCTTTCTTT | CASGLAPGGTEAFF
TRBJ1-5 | . | TRBV29-1 | few | TGCAGCGTTGGTACAGGCAATCAGCCCCAGCATTTT | CSVGTGNQPQHF
TRBJ1-1 | . | TRBV9 | few | TGTGCCAGCAGCGTTACAGGGACCAACACTGAAGCTTTCTTT | CASSVTGTNTEAFF
TRBJ2-4 | TRBD2 | TRBV6-5 | . | TGTGCCAGCAGAACAGCGGGAGGAGCCAAAAACATTCAGTACTTC | CASRTAGGAKNIQYF
TRBJ1-1 | . | TRBV29-1 | . | TGCAGCGTTGAAGGCCAACAGAACACTGAAGCTTTCTTT | CSVEGQQNTEAFF
TRBJ2-7 | . | TRBV21-1 | once | TGTGCCCCCCGCCCCAAATGGACAGGGGACTACGAGCAGTACTTC | CAPRPKWTGDYEQYF
TRBJ1-2 | . | TRBV3-1 | . | TGTGCCAGCACCCAGACGTTAGCAGGGGACGGTGGCTACACCTTC | CASTQTLAGDGGYTF
TRBJ1-1 | . | TRBV29-1 | . | TGCAGCGTTGGAGGGGGTGGAGAAGCTTTCTTT | CSVGGGGEAFF
TRBJ2-1 | TRBD2 | TRBV10-2 | . | TGCGCCAGCTCCCTAGCGGGAGGGAACTACAATGAGCAGTTCTTC | CASSLAGGNYNEQFF
TRBJ1-1 | . | TRBV12-5 | . | TGTGCTAGTGATACCCTCGGGGGAGACACTGAAGCTTTCTTT | CASDTLGGDTEAFF
TRBJ1-5 | . | TRBV6-6 | . | TGTGCCAGCAGGGAGGCCGGCGGCAATCAGCCCCAGCATTTT | CASREAGGNQPQHF
TRBJ2-7 | TRBD1 | TRBV29-1 | . | TGCAGCGTTGAGGACAGGGGGACCTACGAGCAGTACTTC | CSVEDRGTYEQYF
TRBJ2-7 | . | TRBV3-1 | . | TGTGCCAGCAGCCAAGGTGCAGGCCCGTCTCCTGGCGAGCAGTACTTC | CASSQGAGPSPGEQYF
TRBJ1-2 | TRBD1 | TRBV6-4 | . | TGTGCCAGCAGACCCGACAGGGGGCGGAACTATGGCTACACCTTC | CASRPDRGRNYGYTF
TRBJ2-6 | . | TRBV2 | few | TGTGCCAGCAGTGAGGTCTCTGGGGCCAACGTCCTGACTTTC | CASSEVSGANVLTF
TRBJ1-1 | . | TRBV2 | . | TGTGCCAGCAGTACCGACGGCACTGAAGCTTTCTTT | CASSTDGTEAFF
TRBJ2-1 | TRBD2 | TRBV6-5 | . | TGTGCCAGCAGCAAGACTAGCGGGAGGTCACATGAGCAGTTCTTC | CASSKTSGRSHEQFF
TRBJ2-7 | . | TRBV3-1 | . | TGTGCCAGCAGCAAGACAGGGGCCCAAGCGGGGTCCTACGAGCAGTACTTC | CASSKTGAQAGSYEQYF
TRBJ1-2 | . | TRBV27 | . | TGTGCCAGCAGTACGGGACCCCCGAAAATGGGTGGCTACACCTTC | CASSTGPPKMGGYTF
TRBJ2-1 | . | TRBV30 | . | TGTGCCTGGGCTAGGGGGGGTCTACACAATGAGCAGTTCTTC | CAWARGGLHNEQFF
TRBJ2-7 | . | TRBV3-1 | . | TGTGCCAGCAGCCAGGAGGGACCGCGCTCCTACGAGCAGTACTTC | CASSQEGPRSYEQYF
TRBJ2-7 | TRBD2 | TRBV20-1 | . | TGCAGTGTTGGCGCCGAATGGGCAGGCCTAGCGGGACCCGAGCAGTACTTC | CSVGAEWAGLAGPEQYF
TRBJ1-1 | . | TRBV30 | . | TGTGCCCGAGCGGGCCGCATGAACACTGAAGCTTTCTTT | CARAGRMNTEAFF
TRBJ2-7 | . | TRBV3-1 | . | TGTGCCAGCAGGCAGTCCCCATCCGGCTCCTACGAGCAGTACTTC | CASRQSPSGSYEQYF
TRBJ2-7 | . | TRBV27 | once | TGTGCCAGCGGACGGACAGATACCTACGAGCAGTACTTC | CASGRTDTYEQYF
TRBJ1-1 | . | TRBV6-5 | . | TGTGCCAGCAGTTACTCGATGCACCCGACCCACAACACTGAAGCTTTCTTT | CASSYSMHPTHNTEAFF
TRBJ2-1 | . | TRBV18 | . | TGTGCCAGCTCACCGGGGAGCAATGAGCAGTTCTTC | CASSPGSNEQFF
TRBJ2-5 | . | TRBV29-1 | once | TGCAGCGGGGGGCGGGAGAAGGAGACCCAGTACTTC | CSGGREKETQYF
TRBJ2-6 | . | TRBV9 | . | TGTGCCAGCAGTGGCCGGTCCACCGGGGCCAACGTCCTGACTTTC | CASSGRSTGANVLTF
TRBJ2-5 | . | TRBV7-3 | . | TGTGCCAGCAGCTGGGGGTCCGCGGGGGAGACCCAGTACTTC | CASSWGSAGETQYF
TRBJ2-1 | . | TRBV12-5 | . | TGTGCTAGTGGTAGTGGGAGCTCCTACAATGAGCAGTTCTTC | CASGSGSSYNEQFF
TRBJ1-3 | . | TRBV5-6 | . | TGTGCCAGCAGCGTACGGACAGTTGGAAACACCATATATTTT | CASSVRTVGNTIYF
TRBJ2-1 | . | TRBV5-1 | . | TGCGCCAGCAGCTTGGAACTCCCCAGCCAGCAGTTCTTC | CASSLELPSQQFF
TRBJ2-5 | . | TRBV15 | . | TGTGCCACCAGCCTCCCAGGACAAGAGACCCAGTACTTC | CATSLPGQETQYF
TRBJ1-1 | TRBD1 | TRBV14 | . | TGTGCCAGCAGCCAACAGCCAGGGGGGAGGCCTGAAGCTTTCTTT | CASSQQPGGRPEAFF
TRBJ2-1 | . | TRBV5-4 | . | TGTGCCAGCAGCTTACCGGGACGGGAATACAATGAGCAGTTCTTC | CASSLPGREYNEQFF
TRBJ2-7 | . | TRBV9 | . | TGTGCCAGCAGCGTAGCGTCATCCTACGAGCAGTACTTC | CASSVASSYEQYF
TRBJ2-7 | TRBD2 | TRBV30 | few | TGTGCCTGGCTTTCGAGCGGGAGGTATGGCGAGCAGTACTTC | CAWLSSGRYGEQYF
TRBJ1-6 | . | TRBV12-5 | . | TGTGCTAGTGGTTCACAGGGTGATCGTTCACCCCTCCACTTT | CASGSQGDRSPLHF
TRBJ1-2 | . | TRBV29-1 | . | TGCAGCGTTGAAGATCTAGGGCACCTGATGAGAGCTAACTATGGCTACACCTTC | CSVEDLGHLMRANYGYTF
TRBJ1-1 | . | TRBV7-9 | . | TGTGCCAGCAGCTTAGGGTCGGAAACCACTGAAGCTTTCTTT | CASSLGSETTEAFF
TRBJ1-1 | . | TRBV30 | . | TGTGCCTGGAGTCGGGGGAGTGACACTGAAGCTTTCTTT | CAWSRGSDTEAFF
TRBJ2-1 | TRBD2 | TRBV5-4 | . | TGTGCCAGCAGCTTCGGGACTAGCGGGGGGCCGGAGCAGTTCTTC | CASSFGTSGGPEQFF
TRBJ1-2 | TRBD1 | TRBV18 | . | TGTGCCAGCTCACTTAACGGGGGACAGATGTATGGCTACACCTTC | CASSLNGGQMYGYTF
TRBJ1-1 | . | TRBV3-1 | . | TGTGCCAGCAGCCAGCGGGGAAATGTGGCCGAAGCTTTCTTT | CASSQRGNVAEAFF
TRBJ2-4 | . | TRBV11-1 | . | TGTGCCAGCAGCTCCGGGACCCCCGGGCGTCAGTACTTC | CASSSGTPGRQYF
TRBJ2-7 | TRBD1 | TRBV5-1 | few | TGCGCCAGCAGCTGGGGACAGGGTTCCTACGAGCAGTACTTC | CASSWGQGSYEQYF
TRBJ2-7 | . | TRBV30 | . | TGTGCCTGGAGTGTACGACCCTACGAGCAGTACTTC | CAWSVRPYEQYF